The clone carrying this TCR beta chain was counted a few times. Its specificity is unknown. The data were obtained in a study of T-cell reconstitution after alpha-beta-depleted transplantation in children. Trimming removed 5 bases from V and 0 bases from J, with 17 bases in between. The CDR3 contains 17 residues. The germline V gene has CDR1 SEHNR and CDR2 FQNEAQ (reference sequence). It was with unique molecular identifiers that the TCRbeta library was prepared. A single record per CDR3 protein comes from TCRdb applying MiXCR to the PCR reads. Of over 200,000 distinct CDR3 sequences in the sample, about a sixth were seen once. General study findings and limits: About two months after transplant, alpha-beta T cells reportedly came from several hundred expanded graft clones. A year had passed since transplant, and T-cell counts and diversity by then came mostly from newly produced T cells.

The sequencing here drew on PBMCs, mostly from graft donor cells, taken 360 days after TCRalphabeta/CD19-depleted stem cell transplant. The V gene is TRBV7-9, the J gene TRBJ2-1; D gene uncertain. The origin of this receptor is a male patient between 2 and 9 years old who had a stem cell transplant for acute lymphoblastic leukemia, so the T cells may come from the graft donor. As DNA, the CDR3 is TGTGCCAGCAGCCCGCGATTCCTCCCCAGCTCCTACAATGAGCAGTTCTTC. This codes for CASSPRFLPSSYNEQFF.